In its sample, the clone carrying this T cell receptor beta chain was seen a few times. Its antigen remains unknown. The data derive from a study of T-cell memory formation after mild COVID-19. General study points: While clones contracting from day 15 to 85 were balanced between CD4 and CD8, later expanders leaned CD4+.

Via MiXCR, TCRdb re-called the 5' RACE reads, giving one row per CDR3 protein. The table records more than 250,000 distinct CDR3 sequences, about a sixth of them present only once. V was trimmed by 0 bases and J by 9 bases, leaving 8 bases between them. Germline V gene data show CDR1 as SGHTA and CDR2 as FQGTGA. This CDR3 has 13 residues. This TCR derives from a man between 18 and 35 years old who had mild COVID-19 (a few samples of this study predate the infection). Cell type and time point are not known. V usage is TRBV7-3 and J usage is TRBJ2-2; no reliable D call. Sequencing was done on a sample of PBMCs or a T cell subset sorted from them (not recorded which). CDR3 sequence: CASSLTSTRELFF. The CDR3 DNA is TGTGCCAGCAGCTTAACGTCGACCCGGGAGCTGTTTTTT. The full variable domain, completed using reference TRBV7-3 and TRBJ2-2, is GAGVSQTPSNKVTEKGKYVELRCDPISGHTALYWYRQSLGQGPEFLIYFQGTGAADDSGLPNDRFFAVRPEGSVSTLKIQRTERGDSAVYLCASSLTSTRELFFGEGSRLTVL.